These 24 T cell receptor beta chains came from one sample sequenced in a study of T cells in Graves' hyperthyroidism and ophthalmopathy. TCR beta CDR3 sequences were amplified from RNA transcripts. The study used the HTBI primer set for a first-round RT-PCR of the TCR CDR3. TCRdb ran MiXCR on the multiplex PCR reads and lists one entry per CDR3 protein. The table records some 490,000 distinct CDR3 sequences, around 16% of them present only once. Sequences were obtained from blood. Every receptor here comes from a woman between 25 and 40 years old with Graves' ophthalmopathy.

The chain links TRBV25-1 to TRBJ1-2, with 8 bases fitting TRBD1. CDR1 and CDR2 (germline): MGHDK, SYGVNS. Losses at the gene ends were 4 bases for V and 8 bases for J; bases not matched to a gene: 12. The length of the CDR3 is 15 residues. In nucleotides, the CDR3 is TGTGCCAGCAGTGTGATCAGGGGGCACCTGAAGGGCTACACCTTC. Its protein product is CASSVIRGHLKGYTF.

This chain uses TRBV6-4 with TRBJ2-7; D might be TRBD1 or TRBD2, each matching 5 bases. The CDR3 sequence is 12 residues long. Deletions cut 7 bases from V and 7 bases from J, with 14 bases between. The germline gives CDR1 MRHNA, CDR2 SNTAGT. The CDR3 reads CASMPGAGEQYF. The CDR3 DNA sequence: TGTGCCAGCATGCCCGGGGCTGGAGAGCAGTACTTC.

At least ten counts were recorded for this clonotype. The chain carries TRBV11-2 and TRBJ2-3; 8 positions agree with TRBD2. V lost 5 bases to trimming and J lost 4 bases; unmatched junction nucleotides: 8. CDR1 and CDR2 from the germline V gene are SGHAT and FQNNGV. This CDR3 is 15 amino acids long. This CDR3 reads CASSRDPLAADTQYF. The CDR3 DNA sequence: TGTGCCAGCAGCCGAGATCCACTAGCGGCAGATACGCAGTATTTT.

The chain has TRBV19 and TRBJ2-1, with 10 bases aligning to TRBD2. The V gene's germline CDR1 is LNHDA and CDR2 SQIVND (reference sequence). The CDR3 extends over 18 amino acids. Trimming removed 7 bases from V and 5 bases from J; junction bases left unmatched: 17. The CDR3 coding sequence is TGTGCCAGTACCCCCGCTTGGCCTAGCGGGAGTGGCAACAATGAGCAGTTCTTC. Its translation is CASTPAWPSGSGNNEQFF. Variable domain in full (rest from reference TRBV19 and TRBJ2-1): DGGITQSPKYLFRKEGQNVTLSCEQNLNHDAMYWYRQDPGQGLRLIYYSQIVNDFQKGDIAEGYSVSREKKESFPLTVTSAQKNPTAFYLCASTPAWPSGSGNNEQFFGPGTRLTVL.

The V gene is TRBV20-1, the J gene TRBJ1-4; D uncertain. CDR3 length: 11 amino acids. Germline V gene sequence: CDR1 DFQATT, CDR2 SNEGSKA (reference sequence). V shed 0 bases and J shed 15 bases, with 11 bases lying between them. CDR3 in amino acids: CSARDIPGVFF. The CDR3 DNA reads TGCAGTGCTAGAGATATCCCCGGGGTGTTTTTT.

This clonotype appeared many times. CDR3 protein: CSARDGSTNTEAFF. In nucleotides, the CDR3 is TGCAGTGCTAGAGATGGCTCGACAAACACTGAAGCTTTCTTT. The genes are TRBV20-1 and TRBJ1-1; the D is unclear. CDR1 DFQATT and CDR2 SNEGSKA come from the germline V gene (reference sequence). Trimming left V 0 bases short and J 2 bases short, with 10 bases between. This CDR3 has 14 residues.

The chain recombines TRBV15 with TRBJ1-6, with a tentative D call TRBD1 (5 bases). The CDR3 extends over 16 amino acids. In germline, CDR1 is LNHNV, CDR2 YYDKDF (reference sequence). V dropped 1 base and J dropped 5 bases, with 12 bases sitting between them. The CDR3 nucleotides are TGTGCCACCAGCAGAGGCCGGGACTATAATAATTCACCCCTCCACTTT. Residues: CATSRGRDYNNSPLHF.

The chain couples TRBV20-1 to TRBJ2-1; 12 nucleotides align to TRBD2. CDR3 length equals 16 residues. Per germline, CDR1 DFQATT and CDR2 SNEGSKA (reference sequence). Trimming cost V 4 bases and J 3 bases; bases outside gene matches: 7. The CDR3 nucleotides read TGCAGTGCTATAGGACTAGCGGGAAGAGGCTACAATGAGCAGTTCTTC. This sequence encodes CSAIGLAGRGYNEQFF.

The gene calls are TRBV19 and TRBJ1-2; no reliable D call. V lost 8 bases and J 7 bases, leaving 11 bases between the germline ends. Germline loops: CDR1 LNHDA, CDR2 SQIVND (reference sequence). This CDR3 comprises 11 residues. The CDR3 DNA reads TGTGCCAGTGACTCACACTCTGGCTACACCTTC. This sequence encodes CASDSHSGYTF.

J is TRBJ1-1 and V is TRBV20-1; the D is unclear. From germline, CDR1 is DFQATT and CDR2 SNEGSKA (reference sequence). Trimming cost V 4 bases and J 4 bases, with 7 bases left between them. The CDR3 length is 11 residues. The CDR3 region has the DNA TGCAGTGCTACATGGGGCACTGAAGCTTTCTTT. It encodes CSATWGTEAFF.

This clonotype was detected ten times or more. The gene calls are TRBV2 and TRBJ2-7, with TRBD2 matching over 9 bases. The CDR3 has 15 residues. The V gene's germline CDR1 is SNHLY and CDR2 FYNNEI. V trimming: 3 bases; J trimming: 0 bases; junction bases outside the gene matches: 3. CDR3 region: CASSEWRGGSYEQYF. The CDR3 nucleotides read TGTGCCAGCAGTGAGTGGCGGGGGGGCTCCTACGAGCAGTACTTC.

This clonotype showed up just a few times. The chain recombines TRBV7-2 with TRBJ1-6, with TRBD1 matching 8 bases. Germline V gene lookup returns CDR1 SGHTA and CDR2 FQGNSA. The V and J ends lost 3 bases and 0 bases, in that order; junction bases with no gene match: 19. The CDR3 runs 22 residues. The CDR3 loop reads CASSFRGWTGFERSSYNSPLHF. The CDR3 DNA reads as TGTGCCAGCAGCTTTAGGGGGTGGACAGGGTTTGAGAGGAGCTCCTATAATTCACCCCTCCACTTT.

The table lists this clonotype with a few counts. The rearrangement joins TRBV19 to TRBJ2-2; possible D gene TRBD2, 5 bases. Per the germline V gene, CDR1 is LNHDA and CDR2 is SQIVND (reference sequence). The CDR3 has 15 residues. Trimming took off 6 bases at V and 5 bases at J, with 16 bases between the two ends. The CDR3 is CASSLVVRGTGELFF. In DNA, the CDR3 is TGTGCCAGTAGCCTCGTAGTTCGAGGGACCGGGGAGCTGTTTTTT. Using reference TRBV19 and TRBJ2-2 for the parts outside the CDR3, the full variable domain is DGGITQSPKYLFRKEGQNVTLSCEQNLNHDAMYWYRQDPGQGLRLIYYSQIVNDFQKGDIAEGYSVSREKKESFPLTVTSAQKNPTAFYLCASSLVVRGTGELFFGEGSRLTVL.

The V call is TRBV9, the J call TRBJ2-2; TRBD2 might be the D (6 bases). The germline V gene encodes CDR1 SGDLS and CDR2 YYNGEE. The CDR3 has 15 residues. V was pared by 0 bases and J by 6 bases, with 12 bases between. CDR3 coding DNA: TGTGCCAGCAGCGTAGGACTAGTGGGGGCCGGGGAGCTGTTTTTT. Translating it yields CASSVGLVGAGELFF.

This clonotype was picked up a small number of times. This rearrangement joins TRBV27 to TRBJ1-4; 9 bases agree with TRBD1. V trimming: 0 bases; J trimming: 8 bases; junction bases outside the gene matches: 4. This CDR3 spans 15 amino acids. Germline values: CDR1 MNHEY, CDR2 SMNVEV (reference sequence). The CDR3 region is CASSLSQGANEKLFF. In DNA form, the CDR3 reads TGTGCCAGCAGTTTATCACAGGGGGCGAACGAAAAACTGTTTTTT.

The chain uses TRBV4-3 and TRBJ2-7; D gene unclear. Per the germline V gene, CDR1 is LGHNA and CDR2 is YSLEER. Between the trimmed V and J ends, which lost 0 bases and 2 bases, there was a span of 14 bases. This CDR3 is 16 amino acids long. The DNA for the CDR3 is TGCGCCAGCAGCCAAGAATGGCAAAGGACCGCCTACGAGCAGTACTTC. This encodes CASSQEWQRTAYEQYF.

This clonotype came up a few times. The gene calls are TRBV7-9 and TRBJ2-3, with a possible D match to TRBD1 (5 bases). This CDR3 has 14 residues. Trimming took off 2 bases at V and 6 bases at J, with 12 bases between the two ends. Looked up from germline, CDR1 is SEHNR and CDR2 is FQNEAQ (reference sequence). The CDR3 DNA reads TGTGCCAGCAGCTTAAGACAGTTCGGGGATACGCAGTATTTT. Encoded protein: CASSLRQFGDTQYF.

This clonotype was observed at least ten times. J is TRBJ2-7 and V is TRBV13, with TRBD2 as a possible D gene (6 bases). Germline-derived CDR1 and CDR2 are PRHDT and FYEKMQ (reference sequence). The length of the CDR3 is 16 residues. The V and J ends lost 5 bases and 6 bases respectively, with 23 bases between them. The CDR3 spells CASSPSGLRDLGEQYF. The CDR3 DNA reads as TGTGCCAGCAGCCCCAGCGGGCTGCGGGATCTAGGCGAGCAGTACTTC. The full variable domain, with the rest looked up from reference TRBV13 and TRBJ2-7, is AAGVIQSPRHLIKEKRETATLKCYPIPRHDTVYWYQQGPGQDPQFLISFYEKMQSDKGSIPDRFSAQQFSDYHSELNMSSLELGDSALYFCASSPSGLRDLGEQYFGPGTRLTVT.

Comment on this clonotype: At one end, the junction sequence differs from germline, possibly due to a read error. The gene calls are TRBV29-1 and TRBJ2-5; tentative D call: TRBD2 (5 bases). There are 16 residues in the CDR3. The germline V gene encodes CDR1 SQVTM and CDR2 ANQGSEA. In DNA, the CDR3 is TGCAGCGCTGAAACTCTAACCGGGGATTTGGGAGAGACCCAGTACTTC. Translation gives CSAETLTGDLGETQYF. Using reference TRBV29-1 and TRBJ2-5 for the parts outside the CDR3, the full variable domain is SAVISQKPSRDICQRGTSLTIQCQVDSQVTMMFWYRQQPGQSLTLIATANQGSEATYESGFVIDKFPISRPNLTFSTLTVSNMSPEDSSIYLCSAETLTGDLGETQYFGPGTRLLVL.

This sequence joins TRBV19 and TRBJ2-6, with 7 bases fitting TRBD1. The CDR3 totals 16 residues. Germline V gene sequence: CDR1 LNHDA, CDR2 SQIVND (reference sequence). Trimming cost V 7 bases and J 0 bases; bases outside gene matches: 6. In nucleotides, the CDR3 is TGTGCCAGTAAAGAGGGGGCCGGCTCTGGGGCCAACGTCCTGACTTTC. It translates to CASKEGAGSGANVLTF. Based on the CDR3 plus reference TRBV19 and TRBJ2-6, the full variable domain is DGGITQSPKYLFRKEGQNVTLSCEQNLNHDAMYWYRQDPGQGLRLIYYSQIVNDFQKGDIAEGYSVSREKKESFPLTVTSAQKNPTAFYLCASKEGAGSGANVLTFGAGSRLTVL.

This clonotype was counted a few times. The V call is TRBV7-2, the J call TRBJ2-3; D is ambiguous. The CDR3 is 13 residues long. Germline assignment: CDR1 SGHTA and CDR2 FQGNSA. V lost 1 base to trimming and J lost 6 bases, with 8 bases between them. CDR3: CASSLVVMDTQYF. CDR3 in DNA: TGTGCCAGCAGCTTAGTAGTCATGGATACGCAGTATTTT.

This clonotype was counted between two and nine times. The chain has TRBV20-1 and TRBJ2-5; TRBD2 is a possible D gene (7 bases). V lost 4 bases and J lost 0, with 12 bases in between. Looked up from germline, CDR1 is DFQATT and CDR2 is SNEGSKA (reference sequence). CDR3 length equals 14 residues. The CDR3 region has the DNA TGCAGTGCTAACAGGGAGGGGGACCAAGAGACCCAGTACTTC. Protein sequence: CSANREGDQETQYF.

This clonotype was counted at least ten times. The genes are TRBV11-2 and TRBJ2-3; D unresolved. Trimming cost V 2 bases and J 8 bases, with 23 bases left between them. The V gene's germline CDR1 is SGHAT and CDR2 FQNNGV. The CDR3 contains 17 residues. CDR3 bases: TGTGCCAGCAGCTTATCAATTGAGGAGATCTCCACAACTACGCAGTATTTT. Its protein is CASSLSIEEISTTTQYF. Full variable domain (remainder filled in from reference TRBV11-2 and TRBJ2-3): EAGVAQSPRYKIIEKRQSVAFWCNPISGHATLYWYQQILGQGPKLLIQFQNNGVVDDSQLPKDRFSAERLKGVDSTLKIQPAKLEDSAVYLCASSLSIEEISTTTQYFGPGTRLTVL.

This clonotype was seen at least ten times. The rearrangement joins TRBV12-3 or TRBV12-4 to TRBJ2-2; D uncertain. Trimming pared 10 bases from V and 1 base from J, leaving 13 bases between. The CDR3 is made up of 14 amino acids. This CDR3 reads CATRPQRNTGELFF. The CDR3 bases are TGTGCCACCCGTCCACAGAGGAACACCGGGGAGCTGTTTTTT.